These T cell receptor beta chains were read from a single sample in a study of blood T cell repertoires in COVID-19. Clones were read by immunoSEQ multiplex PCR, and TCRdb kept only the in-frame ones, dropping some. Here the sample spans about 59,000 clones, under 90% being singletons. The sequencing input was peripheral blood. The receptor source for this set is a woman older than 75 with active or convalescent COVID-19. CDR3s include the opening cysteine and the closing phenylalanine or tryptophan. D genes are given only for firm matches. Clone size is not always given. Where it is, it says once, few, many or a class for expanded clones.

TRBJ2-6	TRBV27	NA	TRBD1	CASSPWTGLTSGANVLTF	TGTGCCAGCAGTCCTTGGACAGGGTTAACCTCTGGGGCCAACGTCCTGACTTTC
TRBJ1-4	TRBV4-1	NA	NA	CASSPGWVQAKFNEKLFF	TGCGCCAGCAGCCCAGGTTGGGTTCAGGCGAAGTTTAATGAAAAACTGTTTTTT
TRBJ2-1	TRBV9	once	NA	CASSARTEGLGEQFF	TGTGCCAGCAGCGCGAGGACGGAGGGTCTGGGTGAGCAGTTCTTC
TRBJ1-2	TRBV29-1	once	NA	CSVETSSERGTVNYGYTF	TGCAGCGTTGAAACCAGCTCAGAGAGAGGAACCGTGAACTATGGCTACACCTTC
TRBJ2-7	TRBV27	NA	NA	CASSSTTGLGQYF	TGTGCCAGCAGTAGTACCACAGGGCTGGGGCAGTACTTC
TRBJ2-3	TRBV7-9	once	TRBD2	CASSLVGGGATDTQYF	TGTGCCAGCAGCTTAGTTGGCGGGGGGGCAACAGATACGCAGTATTTT
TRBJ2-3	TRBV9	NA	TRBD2	CASSVVWRGGFLTDTQYF	TGTGCCAGCAGCGTAGTTTGGCGGGGGGGCTTTCTCACAGATACGCAGTATTTT
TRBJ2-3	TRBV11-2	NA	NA	CASSLAPQQGNGPTDTQYF	TGTGCCAGCAGCTTAGCGCCCCAACAGGGAAACGGGCCCACAGATACGCAGTATTTT
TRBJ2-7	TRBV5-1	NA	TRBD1	CASSLGGTGTPYEQYF	TGCGCCAGCAGCTTGGGAGGGACAGGGACCCCCTACGAGCAGTACTTC
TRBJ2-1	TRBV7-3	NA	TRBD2	CASSSAGGIDEQFF	TGTGCCAGCAGCTCAGCGGGGGGTATAGATGAGCAGTTCTTC
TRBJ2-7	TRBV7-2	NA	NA	CASSLEAAFYEQYF	TGTGCCAGCAGCTTAGAAGCGGCCTTCTACGAGCAGTACTTC